This TCR beta chain was profiled in a study of early stage breast cancer tumors (dated by TCRdb to between 2016 and 2019). Looking at the study overall: Of the approximately 15 invasive breast tumors, roughly eleven were found to be estrogen receptor-positive, progesterone receptor-positive and HER2-negative. On average, each sample got approximately 9.8-fold read coverage. A total of 2,651,842 templates, representing about 1.1 million unique clonotypes, were detected across all samples. About 70% of the 12 ER+/PR+/HER2- tumors were invasive ductal carcinomas, while the other four were invasive lobular carcinomas.

V is cut by 0 bases and J by 7 bases, and the space between the germline ends is 6 bases. The CDR3 starts with the cysteine, ends with the phenylalanine, and has 13 residues. Kept here is only the CDR3 DNA, which spans 39 bases and is read in frame from base 1. Per the germline V gene, SGHAT is the CDR1 and FQNNGV is the CDR2. What the research found in general, with its limitations: The small cohort size prevented analysis by tumor subtype. Compared with adjacent normal breast tissue, tumors had higher clonality and roughly 2.5-fold greater T cell density. Sequencing bulk genomic DNA from unsorted cells could not capture chain pairing or functional markers like CD4, CD8 and FOXP3. Repertoires from blood resembled normal breast more closely than tumor, and using blood as a reference for each tissue separated tumor from normal in 14 of 16 patients. Enriched TCRB sequences shared across patients were mostly commonly generated sequences, unlikely to play an important role in the tumor microenvironment.

Every sample was amplified as two independent genomic DNA replicates, using 0.5 to 0.6 ug for blood and 1.5 ug for tumor or normal breast. TCRB sequencing of genomic DNA was carried out with the ImmunoSeq Intro kit according to the manufacturer's instructions. Multiplex PCR ran 30 to 40 cycles with proprietary primers and spike-in control sequences for absolute quantification. Single-end 150-bp reads were used to sequence an 87-bp fragment covering the CDR3 and the flanking V and J genes. Each lane of an Illumina MiSeq running version 3.0 chemistry carried seven multiplexed samples, with two replicates apiece. The source study handled its data this way. The vendor's proprietary pipeline processed the raw data and merged both replicates into a single result for each sample. Productive rearrangements sharing the V-gene family, CDR3 amino acid sequence and J-gene segment were defined as clonotypes. To compute clonality, the normalized Shannon entropy (Pielou evenness) of TCRB abundances was subtracted from 1. To estimate T cell density, the total number of templates was divided by the input cell count, which was inferred from how much DNA went in. Recon with default parameters was used to estimate total repertoire diversity and clonality. Clonotypes with over 0.1% abundance in tumor and at least 32-fold higher abundance in tumor than in normal breast were defined as tumor-enriched. TCRdb limited this immuneACCESS table to in-frame rearrangements with V and J called. A share of clones is missing; checked studies link under half to unresolved V genes, and the rest is unexplained. V, J and clone size reflect that table, while D and trimming were determined from the DNA. This sample has about 72,000 clones in its table, and under 85% of those were observed once. In total, the top ten clones hold 3.5% of the sample.

This clone was counted only a few times. There is no known antigen for this receptor. The record has no base qualities; no much larger clone is one base away. The study profiled bulk TCR beta-chain repertoires in matched peripheral blood, tumor and adjacent normal breast tissue taken from some 15 patients with early-stage breast cancer. Before surgery, roughly 4.5-11 mL of whole blood was collected in EDTA tubes and processed within 2 hours. Ficoll-Paque centrifugation in SepMate-50 tubes was used to isolate peripheral blood mononuclear cells. PBMCs were cryopreserved in aliquots of roughly 1.8 to 4 million cells in roughly 90% FBS with roughly 10% DMSO and kept in liquid nitrogen. Genomic DNA was extracted with the Qiagen AllPrep DNA/RNA Mini kit.

The sequence is built from TRBV11-2 and TRBJ2-2; no D gene is confidently identified. Sequencing was carried out using blood. The sequence came from a person between 60 and 70 years old with breast cancer. The DNA sequence follows: TGTGCCAGCAGCTTAGAGACCGACGGGGAGCTGTTTTTT. This gives the protein CASSLETDGELFF.